The count of the clone carrying this TCR beta chain is one. Clones were read by immunoSEQ multiplex PCR, and TCRdb kept only the in-frame ones, dropping some. The sample records some 73,000 clones, 90% being singletons. The data derive from a study of technical replicates of blood from a few donors. Material for sequencing was PBMCs. The receptor was derived from a human donor in good health. Some clones in this sample may be carry-over from other donors' samples.

In nucleotides, the CDR3 is TGTGCCAGCAGCCAAGATGGTATACAGGGTGTTGGCTACACCTTC. Its protein is CASSQDGIQGVGYTF. This chain joins TRBV14 and TRBJ1-2; a weak D match, TRBD1 (6 bases). The germline gives CDR1 SGHDN, CDR2 FVKESK. This CDR3 has 15 residues. V lost 0 bases to trimming and J lost 7 bases, with 15 bases between them.